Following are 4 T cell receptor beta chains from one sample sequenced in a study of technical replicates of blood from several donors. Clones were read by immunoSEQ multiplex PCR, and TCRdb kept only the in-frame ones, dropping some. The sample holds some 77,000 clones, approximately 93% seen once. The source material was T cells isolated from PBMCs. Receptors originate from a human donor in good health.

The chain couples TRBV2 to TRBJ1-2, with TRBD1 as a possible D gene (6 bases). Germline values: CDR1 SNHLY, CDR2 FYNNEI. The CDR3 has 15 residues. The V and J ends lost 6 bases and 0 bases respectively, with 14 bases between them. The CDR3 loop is CASRREGHTNYGYTF. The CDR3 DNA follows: TGTGCCAGCAGACGAGAGGGACATACTAACTATGGCTACACCTTC.

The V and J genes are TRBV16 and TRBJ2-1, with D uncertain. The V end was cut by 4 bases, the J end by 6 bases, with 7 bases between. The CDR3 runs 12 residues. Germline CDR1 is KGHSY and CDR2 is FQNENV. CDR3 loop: CASSPLGNEQFF. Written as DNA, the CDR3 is TGTGCCAGCAGCCCTCTAGGCAATGAGCAGTTCTTC.

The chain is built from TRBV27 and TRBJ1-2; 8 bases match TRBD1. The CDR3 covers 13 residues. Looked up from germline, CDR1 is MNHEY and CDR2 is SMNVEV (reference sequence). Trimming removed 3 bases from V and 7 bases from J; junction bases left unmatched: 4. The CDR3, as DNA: TGTGCCAGCAGTTTTGGCAGGGGGCCTGGCTACACCTTC. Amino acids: CASSFGRGPGYTF.

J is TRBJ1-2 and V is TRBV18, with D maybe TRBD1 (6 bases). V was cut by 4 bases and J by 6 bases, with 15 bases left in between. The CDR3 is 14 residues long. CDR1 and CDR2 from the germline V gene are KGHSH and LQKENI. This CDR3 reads CASSRPGWGHGYTF. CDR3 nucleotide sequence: TGTGCCAGCTCACGTCCGGGCTGGGGGCATGGCTACACCTTC.